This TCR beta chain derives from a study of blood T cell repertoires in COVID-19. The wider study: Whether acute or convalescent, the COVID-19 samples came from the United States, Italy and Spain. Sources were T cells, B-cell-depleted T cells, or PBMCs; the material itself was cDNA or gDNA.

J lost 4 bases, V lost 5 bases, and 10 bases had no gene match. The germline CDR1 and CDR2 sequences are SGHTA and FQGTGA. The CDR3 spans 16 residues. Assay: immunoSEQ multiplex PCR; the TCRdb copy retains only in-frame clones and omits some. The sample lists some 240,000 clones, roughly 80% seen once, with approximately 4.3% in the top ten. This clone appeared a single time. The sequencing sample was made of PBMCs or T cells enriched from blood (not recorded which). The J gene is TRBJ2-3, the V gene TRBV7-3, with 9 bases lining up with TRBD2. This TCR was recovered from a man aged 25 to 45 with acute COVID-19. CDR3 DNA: TGTGCCAGCAGCCCCCCCCCGGGACTAGCATCAGATACGCAGTATTTT. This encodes CASSPPPGLASDTQYF.